The present T cell receptor (beta chain) was sequenced within a study of long-term antiretroviral therapy in people with HIV. Survey-level immunoSEQ v3.0 assays were run. Some clones are missing from TCRdb's copy, which holds only in-frame ones; the method was immunoSEQ multiplex PCR. The sample has about 25,000 clones, almost 80% seen once. From germline, CDR1 is MDHEN and CDR2 SYDVKM. Trimming removed 2 bases at V and 6 bases at J, with 8 bases between. This CDR3 comprises 12 residues. Donors each had at least one pre-ART PBMC sample and at least two post-ART ones. The specimen comprised unsorted PBMCs, sampled 2.1 years after starting antiretroviral therapy. The receptor's source is a man aged 25-40 years with HIV. The rearrangement joins TRBV28 to TRBJ2-7; no reliable D call. The CDR3, as DNA: TGTGCCAGCAGTTTAGCCCTTCGCGAGCAGTACTTC. Translation: CASSLALREQYF.